Listed below are T cell receptor beta chains from one sample, sequenced in a study of OX40 agonist ivuxolimab in advanced cancers. Assay used: immunoSEQ multiplex PCR; TCRdb lists only in-frame clones, some missing. Of about 59,000 clones in the sample, roughly 83% are singletons; the top ten hold approximately 0.7%. The specimen was CD4+ or CD8+ T cells sorted from blood, collected in a trial of the OX40 agonist ivuxolimab. These receptors were taken from an adult with an advanced solid tumor such as melanoma, head and neck, liver or kidney cancer. Both conserved end residues are part of each CDR3. D genes are given only for firm matches. Clone size is stated in some rows and not others, as once, few, many or a class when expanded.

V: TRBV5-6
size: .
J: TRBJ2-1
D: TRBD2
DNA: TGTGCCAGCAGCCCGACGAACCGCAGACTAGCTGCTTACAATGAGCAGTTCTTC
CDR3: CASSPTNRRLAAYNEQFF

V: TRBV9
size: .
J: TRBJ1-6
D: .
DNA: TGTGCCAGCAGCGTAGGAGGGTTTGATTCACCCCTCCACTTT
CDR3: CASSVGGFDSPLHF

V: TRBV7-2
size: .
J: TRBJ1-5
D: .
DNA: TGTGCCAGCAGCTTAGGGGGGTTTAGCAATCAGCCCCAGCATTTT
CDR3: CASSLGGFSNQPQHF

V: TRBV7-9
size: few
J: TRBJ1-1
D: .
DNA: TGTGCCAGCATAGGGGAAACTGAAGCTTTCTTT
CDR3: CASIGETEAFF

V: TRBV5-1
size: .
J: TRBJ2-7
D: .
DNA: TGCGCCAGCAGCCCGGGTGGAGAAGGGTACGAGCAGTACTTC
CDR3: CASSPGGEGYEQYF

V: TRBV19
size: medium-sized
J: TRBJ1-3
D: .
DNA: TGTGCCAGTAGCTTGGGACCGCTCTCTGGAAACACCATATATTTT
CDR3: CASSLGPLSGNTIYF

V: TRBV27
size: .
J: TRBJ2-7
D: .
DNA: TGTGCCAGCAGTTTGAATTTTATAGGAGCCTACGAGCAGTACTTC
CDR3: CASSLNFIGAYEQYF

V: TRBV19
size: .
J: TRBJ1-2
D: .
DNA: TGTGCCAGTAGTTTGACAGCCTCACCCTATGGCTACACCTTC
CDR3: CASSLTASPYGYTF

V: TRBV27
size: .
J: TRBJ1-2
D: .
DNA: TGTGCCAGCAGTTCGGGGCCTACTAACTATGGCTACACCTTC
CDR3: CASSSGPTNYGYTF

V: TRBV6-1
size: .
J: TRBJ2-2
D: TRBD2
DNA: TGTGCCAGCAGTGTGCGGACTAGCGGGAACAGGGAGCTGTTTTTT
CDR3: CASSVRTSGNRELFF

V: TRBV6-1
size: .
J: TRBJ1-4
D: .
DNA: TGTGCCAGCACGAGTTCTGCAGGAAAACTGTTTTTT
CDR3: CASTSSAGKLFF

V: TRBV6-1
size: .
J: TRBJ1-5
D: .
DNA: TGTGCCAGCAGTGAACTTAGAGAGGGGAGTTCAAATCAGCCCCAGCATTTT
CDR3: CASSELREGSSNQPQHF

V: TRBV7-9
size: .
J: TRBJ2-1
D: TRBD1
DNA: TGTGCCAGCAGCTTCAGAGAACAGGGGTGGAACAATGAGCAGTTCTTC
CDR3: CASSFREQGWNNEQFF

V: TRBV6-1
size: .
J: TRBJ2-5
D: .
DNA: TGTGCCAGCAGTGAACTGCAGCAAGAGACCCAGTACTTC
CDR3: CASSELQQETQYF

V: TRBV6-6
size: few
J: TRBJ2-5
D: .
DNA: TGTGCCAGCAGAGCGACAGGAGAAGAGACCCAGTACTTC
CDR3: CASRATGEETQYF

V: TRBV9
size: once
J: TRBJ2-5
D: .
DNA: TGTGCCAGCAGCGTAGATCTGGGGGGAGAGACCCAGTACTTC
CDR3: CASSVDLGGETQYF

V: TRBV19
size: .
J: TRBJ2-3
D: TRBD2
DNA: TGTGCCAGCCGCTGGAGCGGGGGGGCCACAGATACGCAGTATTTT
CDR3: CASRWSGGATDTQYF

V: TRBV18
size: few
J: TRBJ2-1
D: .
DNA: TGTGCCAGCTCCCAAAGGAAGGATGAGCAGTTCTTC
CDR3: CASSQRKDEQFF

V: TRBV5-4
size: .
J: TRBJ2-3
D: .
DNA: TGTGCCAGCAGCCAACGAATCGGCCCCCAAGATACGCAGTATTTT
CDR3: CASSQRIGPQDTQYF

V: TRBV5-1
size: .
J: TRBJ2-7
D: TRBD2
DNA: TGCGCCAGCAGCGGGACTAGCGGGGCTTCCTACGAGCAGTACTTC
CDR3: CASSGTSGASYEQYF

V: TRBV27
size: .
J: TRBJ1-5
D: .
DNA: TGTGCCAGCAGCTTCCCCAATCAGCCCCAGCATTTT
CDR3: CASSFPNQPQHF

V: TRBV6-1
size: .
J: TRBJ2-7
D: .
DNA: TGTGCCAGCAGCGGGGTCTACGAGCAGTACTTC
CDR3: CASSGVYEQYF

V: TRBV11-2
size: .
J: TRBJ1-3
D: .
DNA: TGTGCCAGCAGCGGAAGGGGTGGTGGAAACACCATATATTTT
CDR3: CASSGRGGGNTIYF

V: TRBV5-1
size: .
J: TRBJ2-7
D: .
DNA: TGCGCCAGCAGTGACAGTCCCTACGAGCAGTACTTC
CDR3: CASSDSPYEQYF

V: TRBV20-1
size: .
J: TRBJ1-3
D: .
DNA: TGCTCCCTGAGTGGCGGAAACACCATATATTTT
CDR3: CSLSGGNTIYF

V: TRBV5-1
size: .
J: TRBJ2-3
D: .
DNA: TGCGCCAGCAGAACAGGGGATACGCAGTATTTT
CDR3: CASRTGDTQYF

V: TRBV5-1
size: once
J: TRBJ2-1
D: TRBD2
DNA: TGCGCCAGCAGCCCACTCTTTAGCGGGTCCACCTACAATGAGCAGTTCTTC
CDR3: CASSPLFSGSTYNEQFF

V: TRBV6-5
size: once
J: TRBJ1-6
D: TRBD1
DNA: TGTGCCAGCAGTCGACAGGGGGCCCAGGATTCACCCCTCCACTTT
CDR3: CASSRQGAQDSPLHF

V: TRBV2
size: .
J: TRBJ1-1
D: TRBD1
DNA: TGTGCCAGCAGTGAAGTGGGACAGGGGACTGAAGCTTTCTTT
CDR3: CASSEVGQGTEAFF

V: TRBV4-2
size: .
J: TRBJ2-3
D: .
DNA: TGTGCCAGCAGGGCCACAGATACGCAGTATTTT
CDR3: CASRATDTQYF

V: TRBV19
size: .
J: TRBJ1-2
D: TRBD1
DNA: TGTGCCAGTAGTATAGATCTATTGACAGGACAGGGGGAACCACCCTATGGCTACACCTTC
CDR3: CASSIDLLTGQGEPPYGYTF

V: TRBV7-3
size: .
J: TRBJ2-5
D: TRBD1
DNA: TGTGCCAGCAGCCCCCCCGGACAGGGTGAAAAAGAGACCCAGTACTTC
CDR3: CASSPPGQGEKETQYF

V: TRBV11-2
size: .
J: TRBJ2-7
D: .
DNA: TGTGCCAGCAGCTCCCGAGGGACATTCGCCTACGAGCAGTACTTC
CDR3: CASSSRGTFAYEQYF

V: TRBV5-4
size: .
J: TRBJ2-2
D: .
DNA: TGTGCCAGCAGCTTGTCGGGGGCTAGGGCGAACACCGGGGAGCTGTTTTTT
CDR3: CASSLSGARANTGELFF